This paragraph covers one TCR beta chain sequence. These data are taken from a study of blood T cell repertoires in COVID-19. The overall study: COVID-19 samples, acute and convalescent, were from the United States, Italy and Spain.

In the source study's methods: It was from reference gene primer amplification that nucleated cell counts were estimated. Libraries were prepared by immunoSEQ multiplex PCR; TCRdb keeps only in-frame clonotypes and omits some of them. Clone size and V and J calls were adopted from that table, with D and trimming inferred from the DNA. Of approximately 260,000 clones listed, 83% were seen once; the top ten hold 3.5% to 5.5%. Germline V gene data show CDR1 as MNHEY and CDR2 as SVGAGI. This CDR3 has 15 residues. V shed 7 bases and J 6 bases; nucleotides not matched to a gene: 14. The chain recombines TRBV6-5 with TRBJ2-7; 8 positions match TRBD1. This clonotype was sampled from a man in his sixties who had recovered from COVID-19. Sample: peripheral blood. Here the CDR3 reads CASTQRGRGRSEQYF. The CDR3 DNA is TGTGCCAGCACTCAGAGGGGCAGGGGGCGCTCCGAGCAGTACTTC.